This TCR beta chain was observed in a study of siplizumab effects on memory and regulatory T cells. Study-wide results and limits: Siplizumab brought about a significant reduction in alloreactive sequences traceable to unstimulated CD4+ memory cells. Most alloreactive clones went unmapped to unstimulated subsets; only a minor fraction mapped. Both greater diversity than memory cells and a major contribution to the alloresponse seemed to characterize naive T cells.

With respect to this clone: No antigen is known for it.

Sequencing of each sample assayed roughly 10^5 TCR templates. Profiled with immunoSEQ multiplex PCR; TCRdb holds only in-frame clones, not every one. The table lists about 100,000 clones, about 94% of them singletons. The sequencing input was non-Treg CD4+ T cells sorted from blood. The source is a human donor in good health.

As DNA, the CDR3 is TGTGCCAGCAGCCTACTACGCAATGAGCAGTTCTTC. This codes for CASSLLRNEQFF. This sequence joins TRBV7-2 and TRBJ2-1; no definite D call. The V end lost 5 bases, the J end lost 6 bases, and 8 bases lay between the germline ends. Germline loops: CDR1 SGHTA, CDR2 FQGNSA. This CDR3 spans 12 amino acids.